These 30 T cell receptor beta chains came from one sample sequenced in a study of blood T cell repertoires in COVID-19. Clones were read by immunoSEQ multiplex PCR, and TCRdb kept only the in-frame ones, dropping some. The sample has approximately 470,000 clones; 70% to 90% are singletons. Sequenced input: peripheral blood. These receptors all come from a human donor in a cohort sampled during active COVID-19.

V and J are TRBV18 and TRBJ1-2; D remains unclear. Looked up from germline, CDR1 is KGHSH and CDR2 is LQKENI. The CDR3 is made up of 13 amino acids. Trimming removed 2 bases at V and 8 bases at J, with 12 bases between. This chain's CDR3 is CASSPNPGRGYTF. The CDR3 coding sequence is TGTGCCAGCTCACCAAACCCGGGTCGGGGCTACACCTTC. Full variable domain (outside the CDR3, taken from reference TRBV18 and TRBJ1-2): NAGVMQNPRHLVRRRGQEARLRCSPMKGHSHVYWYRQLPEEGLKFMVYLQKENIIDESGMPKERFSAEFPKEGPSILRIQQVVRGDSAAYFCASSPNPGRGYTFGSGTRLTVV.

The chain combines TRBV19 with TRBJ2-1; 8 nucleotides align to TRBD2. The CDR3 is made up of 15 amino acids. V lost 4 bases and J lost 2; bases outside the gene matches: 4. Germline assignment: CDR1 LNHDA and CDR2 SQIVND (reference sequence). The CDR3 protein is CASSKTSGAYNEQFF. CDR3 DNA sequence: TGTGCCAGTAGTAAAACTAGCGGCGCCTACAATGAGCAGTTCTTC.

The chain has TRBV28 and TRBJ2-7, with D uncertain. CDR1 is MDHEN and CDR2 is SYDVKM in the germline V gene. V lost 6 bases and J lost 0, with 15 bases in between. The CDR3 runs to 15 residues. The CDR3 here is CASSATTGLSYEQYF. In DNA form, the CDR3 reads TGTGCCAGCAGCGCAACTACGGGTCTCTCCTACGAGCAGTACTTC.

This rearrangement joins TRBV7-2 to TRBJ2-3; 8 nucleotides match TRBD2. This CDR3 region has 16 residues. V shed 5 bases and J 1 base; nucleotides not matched to a gene: 8. The germline V gene has CDR1 SGHTA and CDR2 FQGNSA. Written as DNA, the CDR3 is TGTGCCAGCAGCATCATTAGCGGGACGGGCACAGATACGCAGTATTTT. Its protein is CASSIISGTGTDTQYF.

This clone was seen more than once but under ten times. The V and J genes are TRBV7-2 and TRBJ2-5; TRBD1 might be the D (6 bases). Trimming cost V 4 bases and J 0 bases, with 15 bases left between them. Germline CDR1 reads SGHTA; CDR2 reads FQGNSA. The CDR3 loop spans 16 amino acids. CDR3 residues: CASSSRVDRHQETQYF. The CDR3 region has the DNA TGTGCCAGCAGCTCTAGGGTGGACAGACACCAAGAGACCCAGTACTTC.

J is TRBJ1-2 and V is TRBV5-1, with TRBD1 as a possible D gene (5 bases). Germline assignment: CDR1 SGHRS and CDR2 YFSETQ. The V end lost 4 bases, the J end lost 2 bases, and 21 bases lay between the germline ends. The length of the CDR3 is 17 residues. CDR3 protein: CASSPILSGQGNYGYTF. The CDR3, as DNA: TGCGCCAGCAGCCCAATACTCTCTGGTCAGGGAAACTATGGCTACACCTTC.

The J gene is TRBJ2-2, the V gene TRBV19, with TRBD1 as a possible D gene (6 bases). CDR3 size: 15 residues. Germline CDR1 LNHDA, CDR2 SQIVND (reference sequence). With 5 bases removed from V and 3 bases from J, the gap between germline ends came to 13 bases. CDR3 region: CASSRRDIHTGELFF. The CDR3 DNA sequence: TGTGCCAGTAGTCGAAGGGACATACACACCGGGGAGCTGTTTTTT.

CDR3 DNA sequence: TGCAGTGCTAGAGGCCCGACAGGGAGGTTTTTT. Translating gives CSARGPTGRFF. The chain recombines TRBV20-1 with TRBJ1-4, with 7 bases lining up with TRBD1. Germline V gene data show CDR1 as DFQATT and CDR2 as SNEGSKA (reference sequence). V trimming: 1 base; J trimming: 16 bases; junction bases outside the gene matches: 6. This CDR3 has 11 residues.

V and J are TRBV30 and TRBJ1-5, with TRBD1 as a possible D gene (5 bases). The CDR3 extends over 13 amino acids. CDR1 and CDR2 (germline): GTSNPN, SVGIG (reference sequence). Trimming left V 3 bases short and J 4 bases short, with 10 bases between. This CDR3 is CAWSAKGNQPQHF. DNA of the CDR3: TGTGCCTGGAGCGCTAAGGGGAATCAGCCCCAGCATTTT.

J is TRBJ2-1 and V is TRBV24-1; 10 nucleotides line up with TRBD1. CDR1 and CDR2 from the germline V gene are KGHDR and SFDVKD. V lost 5 bases and J lost 15; bases outside the gene matches: 15. CDR3 length: 15 residues. CDR3 sequence reads: CATSATGTGVARPFF. As DNA, the CDR3 is TGTGCCACCAGTGCCACCGGGACAGGGGTTGCTAGGCCGTTCTTC.

The J gene is TRBJ1-6, the V gene TRBV30; TRBD1 agrees at 7 bases. The germline CDR1 and CDR2 sequences are GTSNPN and SVGIG (reference sequence). V gave up 5 bases and J gave up 4 bases; unmatched junction bases: 11. The length of the CDR3 is 16 residues. The CDR3 here is CAWEDFPGQYNSPLHF. For the CDR3, the DNA is TGTGCCTGGGAGGATTTTCCGGGACAGTATAATTCACCCCTCCACTTT.

This chain uses TRBV18 with TRBJ1-6; D gene ambiguous. Trimming removed 1 base from V and 7 bases from J, with 11 bases in between. The CDR3 length is 15 residues. Germline assignment: CDR1 KGHSH and CDR2 LQKENI. The CDR3 region is CASSPRRLENSPLHF. The CDR3 bases are TGTGCCAGCTCACCACGGAGGTTGGAAAATTCACCCCTCCACTTT.

CDR3 sequence (DNA): TGTGCCACCAGTGACCGTCGGACAGGGAGTCGGTCCCAGCATTTT. Protein product: CATSDRRTGSRSQHF. The genes are TRBV24-1 and TRBJ1-5, with 8 bases fitting TRBD1. CDR1 and CDR2 from the germline V gene are KGHDR and SFDVKD. J lost 11 bases, V lost 4 bases, and 12 bases had no gene match. The CDR3 extends over 15 amino acids.

The J gene is TRBJ2-1, the V gene TRBV19; 11 bases align to TRBD2. Germline V gene data show CDR1 as LNHDA and CDR2 as SQIVND (reference sequence). This CDR3 comprises 13 residues. Unmatched junction bases numbered 7, after V lost 3 bases and J lost 15 bases. Here the CDR3 reads CASSIVLAGGMFF. In DNA, the CDR3 is TGTGCCAGTAGTATCGTCCTAGCGGGAGGAATGTTCTTC.

V is TRBV11-2 and J is TRBJ1-6; weak D call: TRBD1 (5 bases). V gave up 3 bases and J gave up 13 bases, with 7 bases separating them. Germline V gives CDR1 SGHAT, CDR2 FQNNGV. CDR3 length equals 11 residues. The CDR3 spells CASSFGGPLHF. The DNA of the CDR3 is TGTGCCAGCAGCTTTGGGGGGCCCCTCCACTTT. Drawing the rest from reference TRBV11-2 and TRBJ1-6, the complete variable domain is EAGVAQSPRYKIIEKRQSVAFWCNPISGHATLYWYQQILGQGPKLLIQFQNNGVVDDSQLPKDRFSAERLKGVDSTLKIQPAKLEDSAVYLCASSFGGPLHFGNGTRLTVT.

The chain carries TRBV5-1 and TRBJ1-1, with TRBD1 as a possible D gene (6 bases). The CDR3 is made up of 15 amino acids. V was cut by 4 bases and J by 1 base, with 14 bases left in between. CDR1 and CDR2 (germline): SGHRS, YFSETQ. For the CDR3, the DNA is TGCGCCAGCAGCATTCGGACAGCCCAGAACACTGAAGCTTTCTTT. This encodes CASSIRTAQNTEAFF.

The chain joins TRBV6-5 to TRBJ1-5; D not certain. Trimming removed 6 bases from V and 9 bases from J, with 18 bases in between. The CDR3 consists of 14 residues. Germline CDR1 MNHEY, CDR2 SVGAGI. The CDR3 nucleotides read TGTGCCAGCAGCCGTGAGGCAGCTCCGTCGCCCCAGCATTTT. Protein sequence: CASSREAAPSPQHF.

This clone was observed once. V and J are TRBV30 and TRBJ2-2, with unresolved D. Trimming took off 0 bases at V and 5 bases at J, with 7 bases between the two ends. This CDR3 is 13 amino acids long. Germline loops: CDR1 GTSNPN, CDR2 SVGIG (reference sequence). CDR3 protein: CAWSVRRTGELFF. CDR3 nucleotide sequence: TGTGCCTGGAGTGTACGTAGAACCGGGGAGCTGTTTTTT.

CDR3 coding DNA: TGTGCCAGCAGAGCAAGGACTTTCGAGCAGTACTTC. Protein sequence: CASRARTFEQYF. The chain joins TRBV6-5 to TRBJ2-7; D perhaps matches TRBD2 (5 bases). Trimming took 6 bases from V and 6 from J, leaving 12 bases between them. The CDR3 consists of 12 residues. Germline loops: CDR1 MNHEY, CDR2 SVGAGI.

This clone was found many times. This chain joins TRBV5-1 and TRBJ1-5, with D perhaps matching TRBD1 (6 bases). In germline, CDR1 is SGHRS, CDR2 YFSETQ. This CDR3 has 15 amino acids. V lost 2 bases to trimming and J lost 3 bases, with 12 bases between them. CDR3: CASSFDTGPNQPQHF. Written as DNA, the CDR3 is TGCGCCAGCAGCTTTGATACAGGGCCCAATCAGCCCCAGCATTTT.

This clone has just one count. The chain joins TRBV11-3 to TRBJ2-4; TRBD1 aligns across 9 bases. CDR1 and CDR2 (germline): SGHNT, YENEEA. The CDR3 is made up of 14 amino acids. J lost 7 bases, V lost 5 bases, and 6 bases had no gene match. CDR3: CASSLDRGSNIQYF. The CDR3 DNA reads as TGTGCCAGCAGCCTTGACAGGGGGAGCAACATTCAGTACTTC.

The chain is built from TRBV7-9 and TRBJ2-5, with 8 bases identical to TRBD1. From germline, CDR1 is SEHNR and CDR2 FQNEAQ (reference sequence). The CDR3 extends over 13 amino acids. The J segment lost 4 bases and the V segment lost 3 bases, leaving 1 base of the junction unmatched. The CDR3 coding sequence is TGTGCCAGCAGCTTTGGGACAGGAGAGACCCAGTACTTC. Translating gives CASSFGTGETQYF.

The chain is built from TRBV4-2 and TRBJ1-1, with 12 bases matching TRBD1. This CDR3 comprises 15 residues. The trim removed 5 bases at V and 5 bases at J, leaving 6 bases unmatched. Looked up from germline, CDR1 is LGHNA and CDR2 is YNFKEQ. The CDR3 here is CASSTGQGARTEAFF. CDR3 coding DNA: TGTGCCAGCAGCACGGGACAGGGGGCGCGGACTGAAGCTTTCTTT.

V usage is TRBV30 and J usage is TRBJ1-4; D is possibly TRBD1 (5 bases). This CDR3 region has 13 residues. V lost 1 base and J 13 bases, leaving 16 bases between the germline ends. Germline assignment: CDR1 GTSNPN and CDR2 SVGIG (reference sequence). DNA for the CDR3: TGTGCCTGGAGTGGGACAATATGGGAGGGACTGTTTTTT. Translated: CAWSGTIWEGLFF.

The chain has TRBV10-1 and TRBJ2-5, with a tentative D call TRBD1 (5 bases). Germline V gives CDR1 WNHNN, CDR2 SYGVQD (reference sequence). Trimming left V 9 bases short and J 1 base short, with 15 bases between. There are 14 residues in the CDR3. CDR3 protein: CASIGAEVQETQYF. The CDR3, as DNA: TGCGCCAGTATTGGGGCCGAAGTCCAAGAGACCCAGTACTTC.

The genes are TRBV5-6 and TRBJ2-5; 15 bases map to TRBD2. The CDR3 is 16 residues long. J gave up 2 bases and V 4 bases, and 3 bases lay outside the gene matches. Per germline, CDR1 SGHDT and CDR2 YYEEEE. This CDR3 is CASSLGLAGGQETQYF. DNA for the CDR3: TGTGCCAGCAGCCTAGGACTAGCGGGGGGGCAAGAGACCCAGTACTTC.

V and J are TRBV5-1 and TRBJ1-6; D perhaps matches TRBD1 (5 bases). The CDR3 length is 13 residues. Germline V gene data show CDR1 as SGHRS and CDR2 as YFSETQ. Trimming shortened V by 0 bases and J by 10 bases, and 8 bases separated the two germline ends. The CDR3 loop reads CASSLGRDSPLHF. CDR3 bases: TGCGCCAGCAGCTTGGGGAGGGACTCACCCCTCCACTTT. The complete variable domain, with remaining parts taken from reference TRBV5-1 and TRBJ1-6, reads KAGVTQTPRYLIKTRGQQVTLSCSPISGHRSVSWYQQTPGQGLQFLFEYFSETQRNKGNFPGRFSGRQFSNSRSEMNVSTLELGDSALYLCASSLGRDSPLHFGNGTRLTVT.

The DNA for the CDR3 is TGTGCCAGCACCACCTCAGGGACTAGCGGGTTGGAGCTGTTTTTT. It specifies CASTTSGTSGLELFF. The chain uses TRBV28 and TRBJ2-2; 12 bases agree with TRBD2. This CDR3 region has 15 residues. Looked up from germline, CDR1 is MDHEN and CDR2 is SYDVKM. V trimming: 7 bases; J trimming: 10 bases; junction bases outside the gene matches: 10.

V and J are TRBV14 and TRBJ2-6, with 11 bases lining up with TRBD1. From germline, CDR1 is SGHDN and CDR2 FVKESK. This CDR3 is 16 amino acids long. V lost 6 bases to trimming and J lost 4 bases; unmatched junction nucleotides: 5. CDR3 bases: TGTGCCAGCAGTAAGGACAGGGGGCTCGGGGCCAACGTCCTGACTTTC. Its translation: CASSKDRGLGANVLTF. The full variable domain, with the rest looked up from reference TRBV14 and TRBJ2-6, is EAGVTQFPSHSVIEKGQTVTLRCDPISGHDNLYWYRRVMGKEIKFLLHFVKESKQDESGMPNNRFLAERTGGTYSTLKVQPAELEDSGVYFCASSKDRGLGANVLTFGAGSRLTVL.

The V and J genes are TRBV3-1 (or the pseudogene TRBV3-2) and TRBJ1-4; D not certain. V was cut by 2 bases and J by 5 bases, with 12 bases left in between. CDR3 length equals 15 residues. Germline CDR1 is LGHDT and CDR2 is YNNKEL (reference sequence). The CDR3 DNA is TGTGCCAGCAGCCAACGAGAGGGTCGGAATGAAAAACTGTTTTTT. Protein: CASSQREGRNEKLFF.